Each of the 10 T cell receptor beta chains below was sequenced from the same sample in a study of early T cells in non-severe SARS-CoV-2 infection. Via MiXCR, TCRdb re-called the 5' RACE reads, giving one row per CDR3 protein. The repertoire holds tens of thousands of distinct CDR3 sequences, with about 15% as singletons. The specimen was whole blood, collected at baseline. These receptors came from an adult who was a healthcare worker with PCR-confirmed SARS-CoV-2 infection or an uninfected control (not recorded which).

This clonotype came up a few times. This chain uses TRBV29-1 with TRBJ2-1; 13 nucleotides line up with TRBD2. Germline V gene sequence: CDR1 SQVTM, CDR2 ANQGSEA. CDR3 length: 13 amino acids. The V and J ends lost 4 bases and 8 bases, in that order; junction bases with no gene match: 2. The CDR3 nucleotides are TGCAGCGTTGGGACTAGCGGGGGTGATGAGCAGTTCTTC. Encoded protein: CSVGTSGGDEQFF.

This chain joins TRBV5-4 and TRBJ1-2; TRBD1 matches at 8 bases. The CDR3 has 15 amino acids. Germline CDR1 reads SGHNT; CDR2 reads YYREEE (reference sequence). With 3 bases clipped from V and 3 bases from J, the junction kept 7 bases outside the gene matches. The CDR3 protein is CASSSDTGGYYGYTF. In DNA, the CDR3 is TGTGCCAGCAGCTCAGATACAGGGGGTTACTATGGCTACACCTTC. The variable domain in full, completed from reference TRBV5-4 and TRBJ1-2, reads ETGVTQSPTHLIKTRGQQVTLRCSSQSGHNTVSWYQQALGQGPQFIFQYYREEENGRGNFPPRFSGLQFPNYSSELNVNALELDDSALYLCASSSDTGGYYGYTFGSGTRLTVV.

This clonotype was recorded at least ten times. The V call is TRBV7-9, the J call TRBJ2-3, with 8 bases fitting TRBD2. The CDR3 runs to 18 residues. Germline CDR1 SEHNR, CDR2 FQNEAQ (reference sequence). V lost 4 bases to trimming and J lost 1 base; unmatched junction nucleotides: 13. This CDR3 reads CASSSISSGFLRTDTQYF. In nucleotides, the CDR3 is TGTGCCAGCAGCTCCATCTCTAGCGGGTTCCTTCGCACAGATACGCAGTATTTT.

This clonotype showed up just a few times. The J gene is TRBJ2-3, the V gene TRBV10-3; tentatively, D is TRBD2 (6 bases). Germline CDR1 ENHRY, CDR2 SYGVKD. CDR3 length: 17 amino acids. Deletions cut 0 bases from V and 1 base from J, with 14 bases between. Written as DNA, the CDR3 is TGTGCCATCAGTGAGTCCCAGGCTAGCGCCCGCACAGATACGCAGTATTTT. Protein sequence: CAISESQASARTDTQYF.

The CDR3 nucleotides read TGTGCCAGCAGCTTCGTGGACTCTGGGGCCAACGTCCTGACTTTC. Translation gives CASSFVDSGANVLTF. The rearrangement links TRBV11-2 to TRBJ2-6; D is unresolved. V dropped 3 bases and J dropped 0 bases, with 6 bases sitting between them. The CDR3 has 15 amino acids. CDR1 is SGHAT and CDR2 is FQNNGV in the germline V gene. The full variable domain, completed using reference TRBV11-2 and TRBJ2-6, is EAGVAQSPRYKIIEKRQSVAFWCNPISGHATLYWYQQILGQGPKLLIQFQNNGVVDDSQLPKDRFSAERLKGVDSTLKIQPAKLEDSAVYLCASSFVDSGANVLTFGAGSRLTVL.

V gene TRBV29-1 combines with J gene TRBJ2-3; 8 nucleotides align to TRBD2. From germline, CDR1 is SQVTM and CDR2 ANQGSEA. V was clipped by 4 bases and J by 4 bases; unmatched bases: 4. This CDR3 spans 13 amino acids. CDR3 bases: TGCAGCGTTGCCGGGGGGGCCTCAGATACGCAGTATTTT. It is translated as CSVAGGASDTQYF.

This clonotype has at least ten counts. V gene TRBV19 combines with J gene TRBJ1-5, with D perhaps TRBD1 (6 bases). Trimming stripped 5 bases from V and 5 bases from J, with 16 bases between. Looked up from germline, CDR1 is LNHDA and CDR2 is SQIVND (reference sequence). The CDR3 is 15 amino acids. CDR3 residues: CASSSYGQPDQPQHF. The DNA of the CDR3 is TGTGCCAGTAGTTCTTACGGACAGCCGGATCAGCCCCAGCATTTT.

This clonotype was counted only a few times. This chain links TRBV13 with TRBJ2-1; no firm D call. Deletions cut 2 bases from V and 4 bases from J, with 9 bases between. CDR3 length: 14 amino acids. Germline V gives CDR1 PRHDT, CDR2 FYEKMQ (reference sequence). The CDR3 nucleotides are TGTGCCAGCAGCTTACCAATGGAGTACAATGAGCAGTTCTTC. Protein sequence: CASSLPMEYNEQFF.

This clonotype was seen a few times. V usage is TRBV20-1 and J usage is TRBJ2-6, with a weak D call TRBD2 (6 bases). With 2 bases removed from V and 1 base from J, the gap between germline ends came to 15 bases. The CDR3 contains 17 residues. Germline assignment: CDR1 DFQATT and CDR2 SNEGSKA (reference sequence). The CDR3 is CSARLGGDLSGANVLTF. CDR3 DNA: TGCAGTGCTAGATTAGGAGGGGACCTTTCTGGGGCCAACGTCCTGACTTTC.

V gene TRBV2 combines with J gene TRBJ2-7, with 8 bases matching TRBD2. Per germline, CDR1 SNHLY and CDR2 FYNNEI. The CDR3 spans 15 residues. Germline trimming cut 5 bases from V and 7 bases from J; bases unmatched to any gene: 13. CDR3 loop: CASSNRPSAGGEQYF. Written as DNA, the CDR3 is TGTGCCAGCAGTAATAGACCCTCCGCGGGAGGAGAGCAGTACTTC.